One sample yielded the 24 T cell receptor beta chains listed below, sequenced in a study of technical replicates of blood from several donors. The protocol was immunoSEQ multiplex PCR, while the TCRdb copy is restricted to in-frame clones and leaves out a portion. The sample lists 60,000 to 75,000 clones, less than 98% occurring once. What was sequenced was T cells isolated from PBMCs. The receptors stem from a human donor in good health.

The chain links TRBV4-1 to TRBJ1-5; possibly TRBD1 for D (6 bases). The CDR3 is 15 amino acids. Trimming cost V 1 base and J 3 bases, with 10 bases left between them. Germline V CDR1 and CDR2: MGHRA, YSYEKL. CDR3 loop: CASSQARQVNQPQHF. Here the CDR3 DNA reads TGCGCCAGCAGCCAAGCGAGACAGGTCAATCAGCCCCAGCATTTT.

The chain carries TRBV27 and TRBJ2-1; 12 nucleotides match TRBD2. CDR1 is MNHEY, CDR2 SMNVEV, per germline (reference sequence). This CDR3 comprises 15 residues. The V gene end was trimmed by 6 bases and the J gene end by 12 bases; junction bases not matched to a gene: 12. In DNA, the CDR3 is TGTGCCAGCAGCCCCCTAGCGGGAGGGCCCCTTGCGCAGTTCTTC. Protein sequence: CASSPLAGGPLAQFF.

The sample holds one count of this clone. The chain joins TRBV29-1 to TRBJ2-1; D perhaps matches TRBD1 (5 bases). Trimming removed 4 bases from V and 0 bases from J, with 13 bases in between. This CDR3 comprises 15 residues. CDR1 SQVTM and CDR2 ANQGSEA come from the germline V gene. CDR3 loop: CSVGGGQSSYNEQFF. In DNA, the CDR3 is TGCAGCGTTGGCGGCGGACAAAGCTCCTACAATGAGCAGTTCTTC.

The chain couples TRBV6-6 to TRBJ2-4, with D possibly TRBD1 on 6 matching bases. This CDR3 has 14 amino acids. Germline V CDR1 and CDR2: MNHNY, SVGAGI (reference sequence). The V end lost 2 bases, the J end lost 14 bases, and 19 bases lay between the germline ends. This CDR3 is CASSYDQGLVIEYF. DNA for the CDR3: TGTGCCAGCAGTTACGACCAGGGGTTAGTTATAGAGTACTTC.

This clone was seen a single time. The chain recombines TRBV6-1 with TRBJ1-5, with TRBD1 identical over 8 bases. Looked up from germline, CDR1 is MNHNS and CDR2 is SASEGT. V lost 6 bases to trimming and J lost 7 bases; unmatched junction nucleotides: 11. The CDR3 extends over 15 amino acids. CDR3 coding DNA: TGTGCCAGCAGCGACGGACAGGGTAGATGGCAGCCCCAGCATTTT. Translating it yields CASSDGQGRWQPQHF.

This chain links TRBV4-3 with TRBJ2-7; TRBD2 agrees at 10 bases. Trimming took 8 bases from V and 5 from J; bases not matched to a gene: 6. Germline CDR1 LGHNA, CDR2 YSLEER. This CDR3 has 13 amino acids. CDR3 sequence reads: CASSSGRAHEQYF. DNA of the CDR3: TGCGCCAGCTCCAGCGGGAGGGCCCACGAGCAGTACTTC.

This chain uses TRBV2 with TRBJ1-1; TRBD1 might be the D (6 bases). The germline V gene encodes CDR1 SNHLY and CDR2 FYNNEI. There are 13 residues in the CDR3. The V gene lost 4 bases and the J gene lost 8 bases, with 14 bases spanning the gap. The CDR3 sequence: CASSGNREVEAFF. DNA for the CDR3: TGTGCCAGCAGTGGAAACAGGGAAGTGGAAGCTTTCTTT.

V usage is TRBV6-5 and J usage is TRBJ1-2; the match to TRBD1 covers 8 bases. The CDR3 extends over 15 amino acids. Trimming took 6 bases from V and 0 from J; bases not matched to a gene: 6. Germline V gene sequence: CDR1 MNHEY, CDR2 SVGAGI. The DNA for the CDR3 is TGTGCCAGCAGGTCCAGGGGGCCGTCTAACTATGGCTACACCTTC. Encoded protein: CASRSRGPSNYGYTF.

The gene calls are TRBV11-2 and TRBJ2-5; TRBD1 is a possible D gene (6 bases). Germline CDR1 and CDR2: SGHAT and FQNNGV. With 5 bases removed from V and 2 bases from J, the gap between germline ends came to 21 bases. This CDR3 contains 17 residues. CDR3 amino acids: CASSLGQGRGLQETQYF. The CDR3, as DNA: TGTGCCAGCAGCCTAGGTCAGGGCAGGGGTCTTCAAGAGACCCAGTACTTC.

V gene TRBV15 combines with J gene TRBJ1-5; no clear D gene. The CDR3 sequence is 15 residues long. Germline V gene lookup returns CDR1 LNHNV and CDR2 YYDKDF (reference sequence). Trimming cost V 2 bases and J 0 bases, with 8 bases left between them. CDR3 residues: CATSRQEVSNQPQHF. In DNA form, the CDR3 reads TGTGCCACCAGCAGACAGGAGGTTAGCAATCAGCCCCAGCATTTT.

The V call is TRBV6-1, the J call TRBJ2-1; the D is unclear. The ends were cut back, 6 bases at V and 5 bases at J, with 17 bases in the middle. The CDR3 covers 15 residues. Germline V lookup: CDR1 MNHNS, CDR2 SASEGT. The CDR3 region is CASRAATYLNNEQFF. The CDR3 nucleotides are TGTGCCAGCAGAGCCGCCACCTACCTGAACAATGAGCAGTTCTTC.

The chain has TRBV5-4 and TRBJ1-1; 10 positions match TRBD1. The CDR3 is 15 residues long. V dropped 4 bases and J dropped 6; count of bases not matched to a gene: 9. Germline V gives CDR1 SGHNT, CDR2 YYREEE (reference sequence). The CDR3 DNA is TGTGCCAGCAGCCCCTTGACAGGGGGCGTTGCTGAAGCTTTCTTT. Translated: CASSPLTGGVAEAFF.

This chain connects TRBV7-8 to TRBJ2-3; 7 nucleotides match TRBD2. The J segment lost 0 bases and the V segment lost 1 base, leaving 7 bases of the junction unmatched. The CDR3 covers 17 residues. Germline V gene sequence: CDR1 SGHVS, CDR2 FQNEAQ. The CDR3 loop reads CASSLVSGRPSTDTQYF. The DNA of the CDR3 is TGTGCCAGCAGCTTAGTCTCCGGGAGGCCCAGCACAGATACGCAGTATTTT.

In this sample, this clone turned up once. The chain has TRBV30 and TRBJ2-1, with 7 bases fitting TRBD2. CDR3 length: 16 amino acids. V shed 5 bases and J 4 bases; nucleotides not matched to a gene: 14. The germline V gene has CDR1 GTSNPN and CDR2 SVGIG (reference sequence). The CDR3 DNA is TGTGCCTGGGAAGGGATTGAAGCGGGGATTTACAATGAGCAGTTCTTC. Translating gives CAWEGIEAGIYNEQFF.

Written as DNA, the CDR3 is TGTGCCAGCAAGTTTAGCGGGGACAATGAGCAGTTCTTC. Its translation is CASKFSGDNEQFF. This chain joins TRBV7-9 and TRBJ2-1, with 8 positions matching TRBD2. CDR3 length: 13 amino acids. The V segment lost 7 bases and the J segment 5 bases; nucleotides outside the gene matches: 4. The germline CDR1 and CDR2 sequences are SEHNR and FQNEAQ (reference sequence). Drawing the rest from reference TRBV7-9 and TRBJ2-1, the complete variable domain is DTGVSQNPRHKITKRGQNVTFRCDPISEHNRLYWYRQTLGQGPEFLTYFQNEAQLEKSRLLSDRFSAERPKGSFSTLEIQRTEQGDSAMYLCASKFSGDNEQFFGPGTRLTVL.

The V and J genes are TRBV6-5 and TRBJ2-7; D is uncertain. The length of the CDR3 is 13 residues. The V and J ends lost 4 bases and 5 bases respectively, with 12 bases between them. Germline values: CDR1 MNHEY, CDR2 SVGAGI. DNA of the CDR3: TGTGCCAGCAGTTTTAGTGAGTCCGACGAGCAGTACTTC. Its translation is CASSFSESDEQYF.

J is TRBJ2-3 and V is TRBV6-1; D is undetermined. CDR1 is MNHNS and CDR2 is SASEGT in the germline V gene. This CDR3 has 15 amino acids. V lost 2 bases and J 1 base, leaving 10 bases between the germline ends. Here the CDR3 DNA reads TGTGCCAGCAGTGAAATAGGAAGCGGCACAGATACGCAGTATTTT. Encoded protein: CASSEIGSGTDTQYF.

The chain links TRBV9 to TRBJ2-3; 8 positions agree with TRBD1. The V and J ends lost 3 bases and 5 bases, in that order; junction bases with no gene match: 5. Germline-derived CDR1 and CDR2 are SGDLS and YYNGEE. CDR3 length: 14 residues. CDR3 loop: CASSGQQGEDTQYF. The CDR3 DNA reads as TGTGCCAGCAGCGGACAACAGGGGGAAGATACGCAGTATTTT.

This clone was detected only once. CDR3 in amino acids: CASAAGTPYEQYF. As DNA, the CDR3 is TGTGCCAGCGCCGCCGGGACTCCATACGAGCAGTACTTC. The chain is built from TRBV2 and TRBJ2-7; D may be TRBD2 (6 bases). With 8 bases removed from V and 4 bases from J, the gap between germline ends came to 15 bases. From germline, CDR1 is SNHLY and CDR2 FYNNEI. The CDR3 is 13 residues long.

The DNA for the CDR3 is TGCGCCAGCAGCCAAGGACCCTGGGCGAACACTGAAGCTTTCTTT. Amino acid sequence: CASSQGPWANTEAFF. The chain has TRBV4-1 and TRBJ1-1; D call uncertain. V lost 1 base to trimming and J lost 1 base, with 10 bases between them. The CDR3 is made up of 15 amino acids. Germline CDR1 and CDR2: MGHRA and YSYEKL.

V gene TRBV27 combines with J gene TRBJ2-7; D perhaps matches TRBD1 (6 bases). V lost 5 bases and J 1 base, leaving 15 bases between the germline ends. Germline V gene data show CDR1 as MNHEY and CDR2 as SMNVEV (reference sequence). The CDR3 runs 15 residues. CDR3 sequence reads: CASSPTGFPSYEQYF. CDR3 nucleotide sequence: TGTGCCAGCAGTCCGACAGGTTTTCCTTCCTACGAGCAGTACTTC.

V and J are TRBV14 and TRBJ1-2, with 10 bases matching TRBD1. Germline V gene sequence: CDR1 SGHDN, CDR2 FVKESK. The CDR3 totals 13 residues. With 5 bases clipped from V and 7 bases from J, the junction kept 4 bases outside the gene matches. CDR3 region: CASSNRDRGGYTF. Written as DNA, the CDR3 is TGTGCCAGCAGCAACCGGGACAGGGGTGGCTACACCTTC.

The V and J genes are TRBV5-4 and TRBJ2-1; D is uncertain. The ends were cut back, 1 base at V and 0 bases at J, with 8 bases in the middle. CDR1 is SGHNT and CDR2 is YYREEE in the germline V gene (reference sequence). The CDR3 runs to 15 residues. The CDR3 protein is CASSLKIGSYNEQFF. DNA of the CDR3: TGTGCCAGCAGCTTGAAAATCGGCTCCTACAATGAGCAGTTCTTC.

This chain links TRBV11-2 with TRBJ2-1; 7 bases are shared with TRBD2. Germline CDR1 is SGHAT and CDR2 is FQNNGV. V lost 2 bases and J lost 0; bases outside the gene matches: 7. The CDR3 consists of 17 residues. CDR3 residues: CASSLRGVLSSYNEQFF. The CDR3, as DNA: TGTGCCAGCAGCTTACGGGGGGTTTTAAGCTCCTACAATGAGCAGTTCTTC.